The clone carrying this T cell receptor (beta chain) was seen repeatedly, ten times or more. The gene names here belong to mouse. Read sequence stops 4 residues before the CDR3 end, and the germline J gene provides the missing end. The sample is drawn from a study of CD8+ T cells in alopecia areata. As the sequencing template, cDNA was produced by extracting RNA and reverse transcribing it. Some clones are missing from TCRdb's copy, which holds only in-frame ones; the method was immunoSEQ multiplex PCR. This sample has approximately 280,000 clones, each found more than once. Researchers sorted pooled cutaneous lymph node cells on the basis of CD4, CD8alpha, NKG2D, NKG2ACE and other markers. This CDR3 region has 12 residues. Germline V CDR1 and CDR2: SGHDT, FRDEAV.

Sequencing was carried out using CD4+ T cells sorted from a lymph node. The chain recombines TRBV14 with TRBJ2-5; the D gene is possibly TRBD1 (6 bases). The sequence was collected from a C3H/HeJ mouse with alopecia areata. As its MHC haplotype, the strain has H2-k. The CDR3 DNA, read in part, is TGTGCCAGCAGTCGGGACACCGAC. Translating gives CASSRDTD. The whole CDR3 protein reads CASSRDTDTQYF.